This T cell receptor beta chain was retrieved from a study of T-cell reconstitution after alpha-beta-depleted transplantation in children. This clonotype was counted only a few times. Preparation of the TCRbeta library involved a method that used unique molecular identifiers. TCRdb called the PCR reads again in MiXCR, with one record for every CDR3 protein. This table has about 610,000 distinct CDR3 sequences, about 10% appearing once. The V gene's germline CDR1 is DFQATT and CDR2 SNEGSKA (reference sequence). With V trimmed by 3 bases and J by 0 bases, 15 bases remained unmatched. The CDR3 is 20 amino acids.

The gene calls are TRBV20-1 and TRBJ2-6; TRBD2 matches at 9 bases. The source material was PBMCs from the stem cell graft donor, sampled from the stem cell graft. This receptor was obtained from a human donor who donated a stem cell graft to a child with acute myeloid leukemia. The CDR3 DNA is TGCAGTGCTAGGATGCGGGAGGGTGTGTCATGGATCTCTGGGGCCAACGTCCTGACTTTC. The encoded protein is CSARMREGVSWISGANVLTF.